Each of the 32 T cell receptor beta chains below was sequenced from the same sample in a study of blood T cell repertoires in COVID-19. The data were produced by immunoSEQ multiplex PCR, yet TCRdb's version contains in-frame clones alone and is incomplete. The profile shows about 150,000 clones, more than 70% of them singletons. The sequencing sample was made of peripheral blood. Source of these receptors: a man over 45 who had recovered from COVID-19.

The chain joins TRBV5-1 to TRBJ1-5, with 9 bases matching TRBD1. This CDR3 has 18 residues. V was pared by 4 bases and J by 0 bases, with 11 bases of the junction left unmatched. Germline CDR1 SGHRS, CDR2 YFSETQ. CDR3 sequence reads: CASSPGQGSPYSNQPQHF. For the CDR3, the DNA is TGCGCCAGCAGCCCGGGACAGGGTTCCCCGTATAGCAATCAGCCCCAGCATTTT.

J is TRBJ2-1 and V is TRBV5-5, with 8 bases fitting TRBD2. Germline V gives CDR1 SGHKS, CDR2 YYEKEE (reference sequence). CDR3 length: 15 amino acids. V lost 5 bases and J lost 8; bases outside the gene matches: 12. CDR3 loop: CASSPPTGGVDEQFF. In nucleotides, the CDR3 is TGTGCCAGCAGTCCTCCAACGGGAGGGGTCGATGAGCAGTTCTTC.

The chain links TRBV28 to TRBJ2-2; D perhaps matches TRBD1 (6 bases). Germline CDR1 is MDHEN and CDR2 is SYDVKM. V was clipped by 2 bases and J by 2 bases, with 9 bases between them. This CDR3 comprises 15 residues. The CDR3 bases are TGTGCCAGCAGTTTACACAGGGCTAACACCGGGGAGCTGTTTTTT. Protein sequence: CASSLHRANTGELFF.

This chain connects TRBV7-6 to TRBJ2-1, with 8 bases fitting TRBD2. V lost 5 bases to trimming and J lost 8 bases; unmatched junction nucleotides: 11. The CDR3 consists of 15 residues. Germline V CDR1 and CDR2: SGHVS, FNYEAQ. The DNA for the CDR3 is TGTGCCAGCAGCGGAAGCGGGGGTGGCAACGATGAGCAGTTCTTC. Amino acid sequence: CASSGSGGGNDEQFF.

The chain carries TRBV2 and TRBJ1-5; 9 bases line up with TRBD1. The trim removed 6 bases at V and 2 bases at J, leaving 5 bases unmatched. Germline CDR1 and CDR2: SNHLY and FYNNEI. The CDR3 has 15 amino acids. In DNA, the CDR3 is TGTGCCAGCAGCCCACAGGGGGCAGGCAATCAGCCCCAGCATTTT. As protein: CASSPQGAGNQPQHF. The whole variable domain, remainder taken from reference TRBV2 and TRBJ1-5, is EPEVTQTPSHQVTQMGQEVILRCVPISNHLYFYWYRQILGQKVEFLVSFYNNEISEKSEIFDDQFSVERPDGSNFTLKIRSTKLEDSAMYFCASSPQGAGNQPQHFGDGTRLSIL.

DNA for the CDR3: TGTGCCAGCAGCGTGAATGGGAGGGGTCGGAACTCCTACGAGCAGTACTTC. It specifies CASSVNGRGRNSYEQYF. The chain has TRBV9 and TRBJ2-7; 7 bases fit TRBD2. The ends lost 2 bases at V and 0 bases at J; junction bases unmatched: 11. The germline V gene has CDR1 SGDLS and CDR2 YYNGEE. The CDR3 totals 17 residues.

The chain uses TRBV2 and TRBJ1-1, with a tentative D call TRBD1 (5 bases). V was pared by 2 bases and J by 6 bases, with 13 bases between. The CDR3 is 14 amino acids. Per the germline V gene, CDR1 is SNHLY and CDR2 is FYNNEI. CDR3 DNA sequence: TGTGCCAGCAGTGAATCACAGGAACGGGCTGAAGCTTTCTTT. Residues: CASSESQERAEAFF.

This chain connects TRBV19 to TRBJ2-1, with no clear D. V lost 6 bases to trimming and J lost 10 bases, with 13 bases between them. Germline CDR1 is LNHDA and CDR2 is SQIVND (reference sequence). This CDR3 region has 12 residues. This CDR3 reads CASSISSREQFF. The CDR3 nucleotides are TGTGCCAGTAGCATTAGCAGCCGAGAGCAGTTCTTC.

This clone was observed a handful of times. The CDR3 spells CASSVEGAPGRDSPLHF. In DNA form, the CDR3 reads TGTGCCAGCAGCGTAGAGGGGGCACCTGGAAGGGATTCACCCCTCCACTTT. The chain combines TRBV9 with TRBJ1-6; 7 bases are a match to TRBD1. The germline V gene encodes CDR1 SGDLS and CDR2 YYNGEE. CDR3 length equals 17 residues. V was pared by 0 bases and J by 8 bases, with 11 bases of the junction left unmatched.

The chain recombines TRBV7-9 with TRBJ2-7; TRBD1 matches at 7 bases. Germline V gives CDR1 SEHNR, CDR2 FQNEAQ (reference sequence). J was trimmed by 4 bases and V by 5 bases; bases with no gene match: 5. There are 13 residues in the CDR3. As DNA, the CDR3 is TGTGCCAGCAGCGCGCCGGACAGGTACGAGCAGTACTTC. Protein sequence: CASSAPDRYEQYF.

The J gene is TRBJ1-2, the V gene TRBV19; D not certain. This CDR3 spans 14 amino acids. V was trimmed by 7 bases and J by 7 bases, leaving 19 bases between them. Germline V gene lookup returns CDR1 LNHDA and CDR2 SQIVND (reference sequence). The CDR3 DNA reads TGTGCCAGTAAGGATGAGGGATTGGTGGCTGGCTACACCTTC. Translated: CASKDEGLVAGYTF.

The V and J genes are TRBV5-5 and TRBJ1-1, with a tentative D call TRBD1 (6 bases). Deletions cut 5 bases from V and 0 bases from J, with 14 bases between. Germline V gene lookup returns CDR1 SGHKS and CDR2 YYEKEE (reference sequence). This CDR3 has 15 amino acids. Here the CDR3 DNA reads TGTGCCAGCAGGCCAACCGGACAGTTGAACACTGAAGCTTTCTTT. This translates into CASRPTGQLNTEAFF.

The CDR3 reads CASSLEGGGNTEAFF. The CDR3 DNA reads as TGTGCCAGCAGCTTAGAGGGGGGGGGAAACACTGAAGCTTTCTTT. The chain uses TRBV7-2 and TRBJ1-1; maybe TRBD1 (6 bases). The CDR3 has 15 residues. With 1 base removed from V and 2 bases from J, the gap between germline ends came to 11 bases. CDR1 is SGHTA, CDR2 FQGNSA, per germline.

This chain uses TRBV5-1 with TRBJ2-6; 8 bases line up with TRBD1. Trimming removed 0 bases from V and 2 bases from J; junction bases left unmatched: 7. Germline CDR1 is SGHRS and CDR2 is YFSETQ. This CDR3 spans 18 amino acids. The DNA for the CDR3 is TGCGCCAGCAGCTTGGGGGTCAGGGGGCGAACTGGGGCCAACGTCCTGACTTTC. Amino acids: CASSLGVRGRTGANVLTF.

The rearrangement joins TRBV19 to TRBJ1-2; 7 positions match TRBD1. Germline V gene data show CDR1 as LNHDA and CDR2 as SQIVND (reference sequence). The CDR3 spans 15 residues. Losses at the gene ends were 5 bases for V and 3 bases for J; bases not matched to a gene: 9. This CDR3 is CASSPRRQGDYGYTF. The DNA for the CDR3 is TGTGCCAGTAGTCCTCGCAGACAGGGTGACTATGGCTACACCTTC.

The rearrangement links TRBV18 to TRBJ2-7, with no clear D. This CDR3 has 14 amino acids. V lost 1 base to trimming and J lost 1 base, with 8 bases between them. Germline V lookup: CDR1 KGHSH, CDR2 LQKENI. CDR3: CASSPRVGSYEQYF. In nucleotides, the CDR3 is TGTGCCAGCTCACCACGGGTCGGGTCCTACGAGCAGTACTTC.

This clone was observed once. V gene TRBV5-1 combines with J gene TRBJ2-7, with D hard to call. The V gene lost 0 bases and the J gene lost 4 bases, with 8 bases spanning the gap. The CDR3 runs 13 residues. Germline CDR1 SGHRS, CDR2 YFSETQ. The CDR3 loop is CASSLGPEYEQYF. Written as DNA, the CDR3 is TGCGCCAGCAGCTTGGGGCCTGAATACGAGCAGTACTTC.

The chain recombines TRBV30 with TRBJ1-1, with D possibly matching TRBD1 (5 bases). CDR3 length: 15 residues. From germline, CDR1 is GTSNPN and CDR2 SVGIG (reference sequence). V lost 0 bases, J lost 4 bases, and 15 bases lay in between. Written as DNA, the CDR3 is TGTGCCTGGAGTGTAGCTGGCAGGGTGGCCACTGAAGCTTTCTTT. This sequence encodes CAWSVAGRVATEAFF.

The chain employs TRBV2 and TRBJ2-7; D may be TRBD1 (6 bases). V lost 2 bases, J lost 4 bases, and 12 bases lay in between. Germline assignment: CDR1 SNHLY and CDR2 FYNNEI. The CDR3 sequence is 14 residues long. The CDR3 coding sequence is TGTGCCAGCAGTGAACAGGGGATTATGTACGAGCAGTACTTC. This codes for CASSEQGIMYEQYF. Combining the CDR3 with reference TRBV2 and TRBJ2-7 gives the whole variable domain EPEVTQTPSHQVTQMGQEVILRCVPISNHLYFYWYRQILGQKVEFLVSFYNNEISEKSEIFDDQFSVERPDGSNFTLKIRSTKLEDSAMYFCASSEQGIMYEQYFGPGTRLTVT.

This clone was detected only once. The chain joins TRBV5-1 to TRBJ2-3; D gene uncertain. This CDR3 is built from 13 residues. From germline, CDR1 is SGHRS and CDR2 YFSETQ. The ends were cut back, 2 bases at V and 7 bases at J, with 11 bases in the middle. The CDR3: CASSLSLLNTQYF. In nucleotides, the CDR3 is TGCGCCAGCAGCTTATCCCTTCTAAATACGCAGTATTTT.

This chain uses TRBV25-1 with TRBJ2-1; TRBD1 matches at 8 bases. CDR3 size: 14 residues. Germline V gene lookup returns CDR1 MGHDK and CDR2 SYGVNS. After removal of 5 bases from V and 6 bases from J, the junction contained 6 bases not matched to a gene. The CDR3 DNA is TGTGCCAGCAGTCGACAGGGGATGAGCAATGAGCAGTTCTTC. This gives the protein CASSRQGMSNEQFF.

V usage is TRBV11-3 and J usage is TRBJ1-6; D might be TRBD1 (6 bases). From germline, CDR1 is SGHNT and CDR2 YENEEA. This CDR3 region has 13 residues. V was shortened by 5 bases and J by 6 bases, with 8 bases between the two germline ends. The CDR3 reads CASSRTVNSPLHF. The CDR3 region has the DNA TGTGCCAGCAGCAGGACAGTTAATTCACCCCTCCACTTT.

The V and J genes are TRBV11-2 and TRBJ2-7; D possibly corresponds to TRBD2 (5 bases). V lost 5 bases and J 3 bases, leaving 26 bases between the germline ends. The CDR3 extends over 18 amino acids. The germline gives CDR1 SGHAT, CDR2 FQNNGV. The CDR3 DNA reads as TGTGCCAGCAGCCCCCGAGCCCTCGTCGGACTGAAGAACTACGAGCAGTACTTC. Its translation: CASSPRALVGLKNYEQYF. Drawing the rest from reference TRBV11-2 and TRBJ2-7, the complete variable domain is EAGVAQSPRYKIIEKRQSVAFWCNPISGHATLYWYQQILGQGPKLLIQFQNNGVVDDSQLPKDRFSAERLKGVDSTLKIQPAKLEDSAVYLCASSPRALVGLKNYEQYFGPGTRLTVT.

V usage is TRBV5-1 and J usage is TRBJ2-5; 8 bases match TRBD1. V was pared by 0 bases and J by 2 bases, with 3 bases of the junction left unmatched. CDR1 and CDR2 (germline): SGHRS, YFSETQ. The CDR3 loop spans 15 amino acids. The CDR3 nucleotides are TGCGCCAGCAGCTTGGATGGGACAGGACAAGAGACCCAGTACTTC. Encoded protein: CASSLDGTGQETQYF.

V is TRBV7-2 and J is TRBJ1-5, with D maybe TRBD1 (6 bases). Per germline, CDR1 SGHTA and CDR2 FQGNSA. The CDR3 covers 15 residues. V lost 5 bases, J lost 0 bases, and 11 bases lay in between. This CDR3 is CASSPRTVSNQPQHF. CDR3 DNA sequence: TGTGCCAGCAGCCCACGGACAGTTAGCAATCAGCCCCAGCATTTT. Full variable domain (outside the CDR3, taken from reference TRBV7-2 and TRBJ1-5): GAGVSQSPSNKVTEKGKDVELRCDPISGHTALYWYRQSLGQGLEFLIYFQGNSAPDKSGLPSDRFSAERTGGSVSTLTIQRTQQEDSAVYLCASSPRTVSNQPQHFGDGTRLSIL.

The V call is TRBV5-5, the J call TRBJ2-7, with TRBD1 matching over 10 bases. The germline CDR1 and CDR2 sequences are SGHKS and YYEKEE (reference sequence). With V trimmed by 4 bases and J by 4 bases, 8 bases remained unmatched. The CDR3 contains 15 residues. This chain's CDR3 is CASSLRDRGFYEQYF. CDR3 coding DNA: TGTGCCAGCAGCCTCCGGGACAGGGGCTTTTACGAGCAGTACTTC.

This clone appeared once. The identical CDR3 is also encoded by other nucleotide sequences in the sample. The chain uses TRBV5-1 and TRBJ2-1, with TRBD2 matching 8 bases. The CDR3 consists of 15 residues. With V trimmed by 0 bases and J by 2 bases, 1 base remained unmatched. Germline CDR1 and CDR2: SGHRS and YFSETQ. The DNA for the CDR3 is TGCGCCAGCAGCTTGGCGGGGGGGACCTACAATGAGCAGTTCTTC. This gives the protein CASSLAGGTYNEQFF. Supplemented by reference TRBV5-1 and TRBJ2-1, the full variable domain reads KAGVTQTPRYLIKTRGQQVTLSCSPISGHRSVSWYQQTPGQGLQFLFEYFSETQRNKGNFPGRFSGRQFSNSRSEMNVSTLELGDSALYLCASSLAGGTYNEQFFGPGTRLTVL.

V gene TRBV3-1 (or the pseudogene TRBV3-2) combines with J gene TRBJ2-7; D might be TRBD2 (6 bases). Germline CDR1 LGHDT, CDR2 YNNKEL (reference sequence). CDR3 length: 15 amino acids. Trimming took off 1 base at V and 0 bases at J, with 10 bases between the two ends. The chain's CDR3 is CASSQVSGSSYEQYF. The CDR3 nucleotides read TGTGCCAGCAGCCAAGTAAGCGGGTCCTCCTACGAGCAGTACTTC.

The V gene is TRBV6-5, the J gene TRBJ2-1, with D tentatively TRBD1 (6 bases). V was cut by 2 bases and J by 4 bases, with 9 bases left in between. This CDR3 comprises 14 residues. The germline CDR1 and CDR2 sequences are MNHEY and SVGAGI. The CDR3 sequence is CASSYRTVYNEQFF. CDR3 in DNA: TGTGCCAGCAGTTACCGGACAGTTTACAATGAGCAGTTCTTC.

This rearrangement joins TRBV19 to TRBJ1-1; D perhaps matches TRBD1 (6 bases). The CDR3 contains 15 residues. Trimming removed 6 bases from V and 1 base from J, with 15 bases in between. Per germline, CDR1 LNHDA and CDR2 SQIVND (reference sequence). The CDR3 nucleotides are TGTGCCAGTAGCCCCCCAGCGGGGGCGAACACTGAAGCTTTCTTT. Translating it yields CASSPPAGANTEAFF.

The gene calls are TRBV5-1 and TRBJ2-5; 9 bases agree with TRBD2. The CDR3 is 17 amino acids. V lost 0 bases and J lost 2; bases outside the gene matches: 8. Germline lookup yields CDR1 SGHRS and CDR2 YFSETQ. This chain's CDR3 is CASSLGSRGGVQETQYF. Written as DNA, the CDR3 is TGCGCCAGCAGCTTGGGGTCCCGCGGGGGGGTTCAAGAGACCCAGTACTTC. Combining the CDR3 with reference TRBV5-1 and TRBJ2-5 gives the whole variable domain KAGVTQTPRYLIKTRGQQVTLSCSPISGHRSVSWYQQTPGQGLQFLFEYFSETQRNKGNFPGRFSGRQFSNSRSEMNVSTLELGDSALYLCASSLGSRGGVQETQYFGPGTRLLVL.

V and J are TRBV30 and TRBJ2-1, with D possibly TRBD2 on 7 matching bases. The V gene's germline CDR1 is GTSNPN and CDR2 SVGIG (reference sequence). Trimming took off 4 bases at V and 4 bases at J, with 17 bases between the two ends. The CDR3 consists of 15 residues. This chain's CDR3 is CAWIPGEAGYNEQFF. The CDR3 region has the DNA TGTGCCTGGATCCCAGGGGAAGCGGGATACAATGAGCAGTTCTTC. The full variable domain, its missing parts supplied by reference TRBV30 and TRBJ2-1, is SQTIHQWPATLVQPVGSPLSLECTVEGTSNPNLYWYRQAAGRGLQLLFYSVGIGQISSEVPQNLSASRPQDRQFILSSKKLLLSDSGFYLCAWIPGEAGYNEQFFGPGTRLTVL.